A selection of T cell receptor beta chains follows, all from one sample in a study of T cell responses to AZD1222 COVID-19 vaccine. Using immunoSEQ multiplex PCR, the repertoire was profiled, and TCRdb retains in-frame clones only, with some absent. The sample lists some 99,000 clones, 87% occurring once. The material sequenced was peripheral blood, taken 28 days after the second AZD1222 dose. The receptors derive from an adult who received the AZD1222 COVID-19 vaccine. CDR3s include the opening cysteine and the closing phenylalanine or tryptophan. The D gene is left open where the match is weak.

V,D,J,CDR3,DNA
TRBV6-5,.,TRBJ1-2,CASSYLQGGNYGYTF,TGTGCCAGCAGTTACCTCCAAGGGGGGAACTATGGCTACACCTTC
TRBV28,.,TRBJ1-5,CASSFRGLSQPQHF,TGTGCCAGCAGTTTTAGGGGTTTAAGTCAGCCCCAGCATTTT
TRBV28,.,TRBJ1-3,CASSTQNTIYF,TGTGCCAGCAGCACCCAGAACACCATATATTTT
TRBV9,.,TRBJ1-2,CASSVEDPHYGYTF,TGTGCCAGCAGCGTCGAAGATCCGCACTATGGCTACACCTTC
TRBV4-2,TRBD2,TRBJ2-1,CASSQKTGLPFNEQFF,TGTGCCAGCAGCCAAAAAACGGGACTACCTTTCAATGAGCAGTTCTTC
TRBV5-1,TRBD1,TRBJ1-1,CASSLAGGEAFF,TGCGCCAGCAGCTTGGCAGGGGGCGAAGCTTTCTTT
TRBV7-2,.,TRBJ1-6,CASSLQEYNSPLHF,TGTGCCAGCAGCTTACAGGAATATAATTCACCCCTCCACTTT
TRBV19,.,TRBJ1-5,CASSPWSPGQPQHF,TGTGCCAGTAGTCCCTGGTCCCCGGGGCAGCCCCAGCATTTT
TRBV19,TRBD2,TRBJ2-2,CASSPDTWVVAGLRGGELFF,TGTGCCAGTAGTCCGGACACCTGGGTAGTAGCGGGGCTTCGGGGCGGGGAGCTGTTTTTT
TRBV4-3,TRBD1,TRBJ1-2,CASSQDPGTGLVYGYTF,TGCGCCAGCAGCCAAGATCCTGGGACAGGTCTCGTCTATGGCTACACCTTC
TRBV6-4,TRBD2,TRBJ2-3,CASSYLAGSGDTQYF,TGTGCCAGCAGTTATCTAGCGGGGTCTGGAGATACGCAGTATTTT
TRBV27,.,TRBJ2-2,CASSLSWGTGELFF,TGTGCCAGCAGTTTATCTTGGGGAACCGGGGAGCTGTTTTTT
TRBV7-2,TRBD2,TRBJ2-5,CASSQGGGGQYF,TGTGCCAGCAGCCAAGGAGGCGGGGGGCAGTACTTC